This T cell receptor delta chain was recovered during a study of γδ T cells in repeated Plasmodium falciparum infection. This clone turned up a few times. A far larger clone is just one base off, so this is likely a read error. This specimen includes other DNA sequences encoding the same CDR3. CDR3 length: 22 amino acids. CDR1 is TSWWSYY, CDR2 QGS, per germline. Flow sorting of PBMC yielded separate Vgamma9/Vdelta2+ and Vdelta2-negative gammadelta T cell populations for bulk repertoire analysis. TCRdb re-called the multiplex PCR reads with CATT. The sample shows 75,000 to 95,000 delta-chain clones, more than 0.85% of them seen only once.

The receptor comes from a pool of human donors (malaria-infected and uninfected, not separated). The chain couples TRDV1 to TRDJ3, with TRDD3 as a possible D gene (7 bases). Here the J gene came from matching the DNA to germline, since TCRdb omits it. Input material: gamma-delta T cells from blood. This CDR3 is CALGGLPPGYLPSSWDTRQMFF. Here the CDR3 DNA reads TGTGCCCTTGGGGGACTTCCTCCGGGGTACCTACCGAGCTCCTGGGACACCCGACAGATGTTTTTC.